The 3 T cell receptor beta chains given below trace back to one sample, sequenced in a study of shared clonotypes between healthy human individuals. Profiling relied on immunoSEQ multiplex PCR, and the TCRdb table lists in-frame clones only, not all of them. Seen here are 2 million to 2.5 million clones, around 96% observed once, and the top ten hold approximately 1.2%. Terminally differentiated effector memory CD45RA+ cells were excluded from the naive CD8 cells, which were CD45RO-negative and positively selected for CCR7. The specimen sequenced was naive CD8+ T cells sorted from blood. These receptors originate from a man aged 18 to 30 in good health.

The table lists this clone with a count of one. The chain joins TRBV10-3 to TRBJ2-6; the D gene is possibly TRBD1 (6 bases). From germline, CDR1 is ENHRY and CDR2 SYGVKD. Deletions cut 6 bases from V and 3 bases from J, with 9 bases between. The CDR3 length is 14 residues. DNA of the CDR3: TGTGCCATCAGCTCAGGGGTTGGGGCCAACGTCCTGACTTTC. Encoded protein: CAISSGVGANVLTF.

CDR3 sequence: CSVASSGTSGRTDTQYF. The CDR3 nucleotides read TGCAGCGTTGCTTCCTCTGGGACTAGCGGACGCACAGATACGCAGTATTTT. This rearrangement joins TRBV29-1 to TRBJ2-3; 11 bases line up with TRBD2. CDR1 and CDR2 (germline): SQVTM, ANQGSEA. The CDR3 has 17 amino acids. Unmatched junction bases numbered 10, after V lost 4 bases and J lost 1 base.

The V call is TRBV4-1, the J call TRBJ1-2, with D tentatively TRBD1 (5 bases). The V and J ends lost 4 bases and 4 bases respectively, with 13 bases between them. The CDR3 runs 14 residues. The germline V gene has CDR1 MGHRA and CDR2 YSYEKL. This chain's CDR3 is CASSRAGDGYGYTF. The CDR3 nucleotides read TGCGCCAGCAGCCGTGCGGGGGATGGCTATGGCTACACCTTC.